This T cell receptor beta chain was identified during a study of blood T cell repertoires in COVID-19. Study-level background: Spain, Italy and the United States supplied samples that represented acute and convalescent COVID-19. Sources were T cells, B-cell-depleted T cells, or PBMCs; the material itself was cDNA or gDNA.

This clone showed up just a few times. The repertoire was sequenced with immunoSEQ multiplex PCR; TCRdb's copy has only in-frame clones and lacks some. The table includes about 38,000 clones, about 82% detected once. This TCR came from a man aged 45-65 years with active COVID-19. The sample comprised peripheral blood.

Here the CDR3 reads CASSMGRTEAFF. The CDR3 DNA is TGTGCCAGTAGTATGGGGCGGACTGAAGCTTTCTTT. The chain joins TRBV19 to TRBJ1-1, with TRBD1 as a possible D gene (5 bases). CDR3 size: 12 residues. Looked up from germline, CDR1 is LNHDA and CDR2 is SQIVND (reference sequence). V was shortened by 3 bases and J by 5 bases, with 7 bases between the two germline ends.